What follows are 27 T cell receptor beta chains derived from one specimen sequenced in a study of PD-1 blockade in classical Hodgkin lymphoma. The protocol was immunoSEQ multiplex PCR, while the TCRdb copy is restricted to in-frame clones and leaves out a portion. The sample has approximately 20,000 clones; approximately 82% are singletons. Noted time point: cycle 4 day 1 (C4D1), after more than five weeks of nivolumab. Relapse was seen in all patients after autologous stem cell transplantation, and brentuximab vedotin exposure was variable. Researchers report purifying CD4+ T cells from thawed PBMCs by magnetic negative selection. The source was CD4+ T cells from blood, collected before the fourth cycle of nivolumab. Receptors were obtained from a human donor with classical Hodgkin lymphoma.

The chain has TRBV27 and TRBJ2-5; 9 bases map to TRBD2. The CDR3 sequence is 15 residues long. Per the germline V gene, CDR1 is MNHEY and CDR2 is SMNVEV (reference sequence). J was trimmed by 11 bases and V by 7 bases; bases with no gene match: 17. Written as DNA, the CDR3 is TGTGCCAGCACGCCCTTAGCGGGAGTTCGTGCGGCGCAGTACTTC. It specifies CASTPLAGVRAAQYF.

The V and J genes are TRBV20-1 and TRBJ2-1; D might be TRBD2 (5 bases). This CDR3 region has 11 residues. Germline loops: CDR1 DFQATT, CDR2 SNEGSKA (reference sequence). With 3 bases removed from V and 10 bases from J, the gap between germline ends came to 10 bases. The CDR3 protein is CSASPDLEQFF. The CDR3 DNA follows: TGCAGTGCTAGTCCGGACTTGGAGCAGTTCTTC.

This chain connects TRBV7-2 to TRBJ2-7; D is undetermined. Trimming cost V 2 bases and J 2 bases, with 4 bases left between them. The CDR3 consists of 12 residues. Germline CDR1 and CDR2: SGHTA and FQGNSA. CDR3 nucleotide sequence: TGTGCCAGCAGCTTAAGTCCCTACGAGCAGTACTTC. It yields the protein CASSLSPYEQYF.

The DNA of the CDR3 is TGTGCCAGTAGTCAGCGGGGGAGCTCCTACGAGCAGTACTTC. Encoded protein: CASSQRGSSYEQYF. The chain links TRBV19 to TRBJ2-7, with 8 bases that match TRBD2. V trimming: 5 bases; J trimming: 0 bases; junction bases outside the gene matches: 3. The CDR3 has 14 amino acids. The germline gives CDR1 LNHDA, CDR2 SQIVND (reference sequence).

The genes are TRBV11-2 and TRBJ2-1; no definite D call. V lost 1 base to trimming and J lost 5 bases, with 15 bases between them. CDR1 and CDR2 (germline): SGHAT, FQNNGV. This CDR3 comprises 16 residues. CDR3 sequence reads: CASSLVPMGINNEQFF. The CDR3 nucleotides are TGTGCCAGCAGCTTAGTTCCTATGGGGATAAACAATGAGCAGTTCTTC.

This clone was detected only a few times. The rearrangement links TRBV19 to TRBJ2-7; D gene ambiguous. Trimming left V 2 bases short and J 6 bases short, with 8 bases between. The CDR3 is 12 residues long. Germline V gene data show CDR1 as LNHDA and CDR2 as SQIVND (reference sequence). The CDR3 DNA is TGTGCCAGTAGTATAAGACAAGGCGAGCAGTACTTC. This sequence encodes CASSIRQGEQYF.

The gene calls are TRBV27 and TRBJ1-5, with D uncertain. Trimming removed 0 bases at V and 3 bases at J, with 6 bases between. The CDR3 runs to 14 residues. Per the germline V gene, CDR1 is MNHEY and CDR2 is SMNVEV (reference sequence). CDR3 nucleotides: TGTGCCAGCAGTTTATCAGCGGACAATCAGCCCCAGCATTTT. Translation: CASSLSADNQPQHF.

The chain combines TRBV5-1 with TRBJ2-2; TRBD2 is a possible D gene (6 bases). This CDR3 has 14 residues. Trimming stripped 1 base from V and 4 bases from J, with 8 bases between. Germline V lookup: CDR1 SGHRS, CDR2 YFSETQ. The CDR3 sequence is CASSLTGATGELFF. The CDR3 DNA reads TGCGCCAGCAGCTTGACGGGAGCCACCGGGGAGCTGTTTTTT. Filled out from reference TRBV5-1 and TRBJ2-2, the complete variable domain reads KAGVTQTPRYLIKTRGQQVTLSCSPISGHRSVSWYQQTPGQGLQFLFEYFSETQRNKGNFPGRFSGRQFSNSRSEMNVSTLELGDSALYLCASSLTGATGELFFGEGSRLTVL.

Here the CDR3 DNA reads TGTGCCAGCAGCTGGCCGAGTTGGGCCGCCTACGAGCAGTACTTC. Its protein is CASSWPSWAAYEQYF. V usage is TRBV5-8 and J usage is TRBJ2-7; no clear D. CDR1 and CDR2 (germline): SGHTS, YDEGEE. This CDR3 is 15 amino acids long. V was trimmed by 3 bases and J by 2 bases, leaving 15 bases between them.

V usage is TRBV6-5 and J usage is TRBJ2-7; 7 bases align to TRBD2. Germline V gene data show CDR1 as MNHEY and CDR2 as SVGAGI. This CDR3 is 15 amino acids long. Unmatched junction bases numbered 9, after V lost 4 bases and J lost 3 bases. CDR3 sequence reads: CASSWSGLHIYEQYF. In DNA, the CDR3 is TGTGCCAGCAGTTGGTCGGGACTACACATCTACGAGCAGTACTTC.

By its share, this clone is large. V usage is TRBV6-4 and J usage is TRBJ2-7; maybe TRBD2 (5 bases). CDR1 is MRHNA and CDR2 is SNTAGT in the germline V gene. The germline V and J ends were trimmed by 2 bases and 2 bases, with 13 bases remaining between them. CDR3 length: 15 residues. CDR3 nucleotides: TGTGCCAGCAGTGACGAGTCGGACTTCGCCTACGAGCAGTACTTC. Protein: CASSDESDFAYEQYF.

This chain joins TRBV6-1 and TRBJ2-2; 10 bases match TRBD2. V was clipped by 7 bases and J by 6 bases; unmatched bases: 8. The CDR3 sequence is 15 residues long. CDR1 and CDR2 from the germline V gene are MNHNS and SASEGT. CDR3 amino acids: CASKWGLASAGELFF. The CDR3 region has the DNA TGTGCCAGCAAATGGGGACTAGCGTCGGCCGGGGAGCTGTTTTTT.

The CDR3 reads CASWDRRFGYGYTF. The CDR3 nucleotides read TGCGCCAGCTGGGACAGGAGATTTGGCTATGGCTACACCTTC. V usage is TRBV5-1 and J usage is TRBJ1-2; 8 nucleotides line up with TRBD1. The CDR3 is 14 residues long. Germline V gene data show CDR1 as SGHRS and CDR2 as YFSETQ. V dropped 7 bases and J dropped 4; count of bases not matched to a gene: 9.

This chain links TRBV5-8 with TRBJ2-5; the D gene could be TRBD1 or TRBD2 (5 bases each). Trimming pared 4 bases from V and 13 bases from J, leaving 14 bases between. The germline V gene encodes CDR1 SGHTS and CDR2 YDEGEE. The CDR3 has 11 residues. This chain's CDR3 is CASSRGARGYF. In DNA form, the CDR3 reads TGTGCCAGCAGCAGAGGGGCCAGAGGGTACTTC.

The genes are TRBV7-9 and TRBJ2-5; D is perhaps TRBD1 (7 bases). CDR1 is SEHNR, CDR2 FQNEAQ, per germline (reference sequence). V was clipped by 6 bases and J by 5 bases, with 13 bases between them. This CDR3 spans 13 amino acids. CDR3 protein: CASSPTGRETQYF. As DNA, the CDR3 is TGTGCCAGCAGTCCGACAGGGAGGGAGACCCAGTACTTC.

V is TRBV2 and J is TRBJ2-3; D not certain. Between the trimmed V and J ends, which lost 3 bases and 13 bases, there was a span of 11 bases. The CDR3 runs to 11 residues. From germline, CDR1 is SNHLY and CDR2 FYNNEI. In nucleotides, the CDR3 is TGTGCCAGCAGTGATAATGGTCGGGAGTATTTT. Protein product: CASSDNGREYF. The entire variable domain, with the rest obtained from reference TRBV2 and TRBJ2-3, is as follows: EPEVTQTPSHQVTQMGQEVILRCVPISNHLYFYWYRQILGQKVEFLVSFYNNEISEKSEIFDDQFSVERPDGSNFTLKIRSTKLEDSAMYFCASSDNGREYFGPGTRLTVL.

The V call is TRBV23-1, the J call TRBJ1-5; D not resolved. TRBV23-1 carries the ORF label, with uncertain function. The CDR3 contains 15 residues. Trimming removed 7 bases at V and 0 bases at J, with 13 bases between. The CDR3 is CASTGKKYSNQPQHF. For the CDR3, the DNA is TGCGCCAGCACTGGAAAGAAGTATAGCAATCAGCCCCAGCATTTT.

The J gene is TRBJ2-3, the V gene TRBV2, with 10 bases fitting TRBD2. With 8 bases clipped from V and 1 base from J, the junction kept 9 bases outside the gene matches. In germline, CDR1 is SNHLY, CDR2 FYNNEI. This CDR3 is 16 amino acids long. The CDR3 region has the DNA TGTGCCAGCCAGGTTGGGCTAGCGGGAGGCACAGATACGCAGTATTTT. It encodes CASQVGLAGGTDTQYF.

CDR3 DNA sequence: TGTGCCAGCAGCTTCGGACAGGGGGACCCCTACGAGCAGTACTTC. The encoded protein is CASSFGQGDPYEQYF. This sequence joins TRBV11-2 and TRBJ2-7; 10 positions agree with TRBD1. CDR1 and CDR2 from the germline V gene are SGHAT and FQNNGV. The CDR3 is 15 amino acids. Trimming at V came to 3 bases and at J to 2 bases, leaving 4 bases not matched to a gene.

The V call is TRBV30, the J call TRBJ2-7, with 7 bases aligning to TRBD1. Germline assignment: CDR1 GTSNPN and CDR2 SVGIG (reference sequence). Losses at the gene ends were 3 bases for V and 7 bases for J; bases not matched to a gene: 9. This CDR3 has 13 residues. The chain's CDR3 is CAWRLDRAVEQYF. The CDR3 nucleotides are TGTGCCTGGAGACTCGACAGGGCGGTTGAGCAGTACTTC.

The rearrangement uses TRBV7-8 and TRBJ2-7; 7 bases fit TRBD1. The J segment lost 7 bases and the V segment lost 5 bases, leaving 5 bases of the junction unmatched. The CDR3 spans 12 residues. Germline loops: CDR1 SGHVS, CDR2 FQNEAQ. The CDR3 is CASSPTGNEQYF. CDR3 nucleotide sequence: TGTGCCAGCAGCCCGACAGGGAATGAGCAGTACTTC.

This chain connects TRBV19 to TRBJ2-1; TRBD1 agrees at 10 bases. The V and J ends lost 5 bases and 0 bases, in that order; junction bases with no gene match: 10. The CDR3 loop spans 18 amino acids. Germline CDR1 and CDR2: LNHDA and SQIVND (reference sequence). The CDR3 loop is CASSLRQGASLSYNEQFF. The CDR3 nucleotides read TGTGCCAGTAGTTTAAGACAGGGGGCTTCACTCTCCTACAATGAGCAGTTCTTC.

V and J are TRBV6-6 and TRBJ1-6; D unresolved. This CDR3 is built from 13 residues. From germline, CDR1 is MNHNY and CDR2 SVGAGI (reference sequence). The V gene lost 2 bases and the J gene lost 5 bases, with 4 bases spanning the gap. DNA of the CDR3: TGTGCCAGCAGTTACGGGAATAATTCACCCCTCCACTTT. Translated, it gives CASSYGNNSPLHF.

The chain couples TRBV9 to TRBJ2-1; 7 nucleotides align to TRBD2. Germline assignment: CDR1 SGDLS and CDR2 YYNGEE. The CDR3 covers 14 residues. The junction had 10 bases not matched to a gene; V was cut back by 4 bases and J by 9 bases. CDR3 DNA sequence: TGTGCCAGCAGCCGTAAGCGGGATAACAGTGAGCAGTTCTTC. Residues: CASSRKRDNSEQFF.

The rearrangement joins TRBV28 to TRBJ2-5; a possible D gene is TRBD2 (6 bases). This CDR3 has 12 residues. Per the germline V gene, CDR1 is MDHEN and CDR2 is SYDVKM. The DNA of the CDR3 is TGTTACACGGAGGGGAAAAGGGTGACCCAGTACTTC. The encoded protein is CYTEGKRVTQYF.

V and J are TRBV15 and TRBJ2-2; no clear D. The CDR3 covers 14 residues. V lost 0 bases and J lost 3, with 5 bases in between. The germline V gene has CDR1 LNHNV and CDR2 YYDKDF (reference sequence). The CDR3 reads CATSRDTYTGELFF. CDR3 DNA: TGTGCCACCAGCAGAGACACGTACACCGGGGAGCTGTTTTTT.

V is TRBV27 and J is TRBJ2-1; 10 bases are shared with TRBD2. This CDR3 has 20 amino acids. In germline, CDR1 is MNHEY, CDR2 SMNVEV (reference sequence). Losses at the gene ends were 5 bases for V and 1 base for J; bases not matched to a gene: 17. This CDR3 is CASSTPPTSGISQSYNEQFF. CDR3 sequence (DNA): TGTGCCAGCAGTACTCCCCCTACTAGCGGGATCTCCCAATCCTACAATGAGCAGTTCTTC.